Listed below are T cell receptor beta chains from one sample, sequenced in a study of blood T cell repertoires in COVID-19. Profiling relied on immunoSEQ multiplex PCR, and the TCRdb table lists in-frame clones only, not all of them. The sample lists 110,000 to 150,000 clones; roughly 88% were seen once. Sequenced sample: PBMCs or T cells enriched from blood (not recorded which). The receptor source for this set is a man over 45 who had recovered from COVID-19. The CDR3 runs from the conserved cysteine through the conserved F or W. The order of the fields is J gene, D gene, clone size, V gene, CDR3 protein, CDR3 DNA. D genes are given only for firm matches. For some rows the clone size is stated as once, few or many, or as a class when expanded; others skip it.

>TRBJ2-6|NA|NA|TRBV2
CASSPRQSGANVLTF
TGTGCCAGCAGTCCACGACAGTCTGGGGCCAACGTCCTGACTTTC
>TRBJ1-6|TRBD1|NA|TRBV2
CASSVWGQGISPLHF
TGTGCCAGCAGTGTATGGGGACAGGGGATTTCACCCCTCCACTTT
>TRBJ2-2|TRBD2|NA|TRBV7-9
CASSFTSGGPTGELFF
TGTGCCAGCAGCTTTACTAGCGGGGGACCCACCGGGGAGCTGTTTTTT
>TRBJ2-1|NA|NA|TRBV3-1/TRBV3-2
CASSPYGSHGREQFF
TGTGCCAGCAGCCCGTACGGGTCTCATGGTAGGGAGCAGTTCTTC
>TRBJ1-4|TRBD1|NA|TRBV5-1
CASSFQTGTEEKLFF
TGCGCCAGCAGCTTTCAAACTGGGACAGAGGAAAAACTGTTTTTT
>TRBJ1-5|TRBD1|few|TRBV19
CASSALQGAGQPQHF
TGTGCCAGTAGTGCCCTACAGGGGGCCGGTCAGCCCCAGCATTTT
>TRBJ2-5|TRBD1|NA|TRBV9
CASSVGYWTGGQETQYF
TGTGCCAGCAGCGTAGGTTACTGGACAGGGGGACAAGAGACCCAGTACTTC
>TRBJ2-1|TRBD1|NA|TRBV3-1/TRBV3-2
CASSQVWTGGHEQFF
TGTGCCAGCAGCCAGGTCTGGACAGGGGGGCATGAGCAGTTCTTC
>TRBJ2-6|NA|NA|TRBV30
CAWSPQGTGANVLTF
TGTGCCTGGAGTCCACAGGGTACTGGGGCCAACGTCCTGACTTTC
>TRBJ2-5|TRBD1|NA|TRBV14
CASSRLQGLGETQYF
TGTGCCAGCAGCCGCCTACAGGGGTTAGGGGAGACCCAGTACTTC
>TRBJ2-3|TRBD2|NA|TRBV11-2
CASSSGQGLTSGTTDTQYF
TGTGCCAGCAGCAGCGGACAGGGTTTGACTAGCGGGACCACAGATACGCAGTATTTT
>TRBJ2-1|NA|NA|TRBV12-3/TRBV12-4
CASRRINEQFF
TGTGCCAGCAGGAGGATCAATGAGCAGTTCTTC
>TRBJ1-1|TRBD1|NA|TRBV27
CASSLYTRDSEAFF
TGTGCCAGCAGTTTGTACACCCGGGACAGTGAAGCTTTCTTT
>TRBJ2-7|TRBD1|NA|TRBV9
CASSVQGAGEQYF
TGTGCCAGCAGCGTGCAGGGGGCGGGGGAGCAGTACTTC
>TRBJ2-3|NA|NA|TRBV18
CASSSTPPAQGMNTQYF
TGTGCCAGCTCATCGACCCCACCGGCACAGGGTATGAATACGCAGTATTTT
>TRBJ2-3|TRBD1|once|TRBV19
CASSIGTGLDTQYF
TGTGCCAGTAGTATCGGGACAGGGCTGGATACGCAGTATTTT
>TRBJ1-3|TRBD1|NA|TRBV5-1
CASSGGTAVRNTIYF
TGCGCCAGCAGCGGGGGGACAGCTGTTAGAAACACCATATATTTT
>TRBJ1-1|TRBD1|once|TRBV6-6
CASSYAPRTGSAEAFF
TGTGCCAGCAGTTACGCCCCCAGGACAGGGAGTGCTGAAGCTTTCTTT
>TRBJ2-2|NA|NA|TRBV5-6
CASTPLGGANTGELFF
TGTGCCAGCACCCCCCTAGGGGGGGCGAACACCGGGGAGCTGTTTTTT
>TRBJ1-1|TRBD1|NA|TRBV5-1
CASSSIEGQGILEAFF
TGCGCCAGCAGCTCGATAGAGGGACAGGGGATACTTGAAGCTTTCTTT
>TRBJ2-6|NA|once|TRBV11-3
CASSLGFGGANVLTF
TGTGCCAGCAGCTTAGGGTTCGGTGGGGCCAACGTCCTGACTTTC
>TRBJ1-1|NA|NA|TRBV27
CASSLAGMNTEAFF
TGTGCCAGCAGTTTGGCGGGGATGAACACTGAAGCTTTCTTT
>TRBJ2-1|TRBD2|NA|TRBV5-6
CASSLVAGVYNEQFF
TGTGCCAGCAGCTTGGTTGCGGGAGTCTACAATGAGCAGTTCTTC
>TRBJ1-6|NA|NA|TRBV7-2
CASSLAHRVGTPLHF
TGTGCCAGCAGCTTAGCGCACAGGGTGGGGACGCCCCTCCACTTT
>TRBJ2-5|NA|NA|TRBV5-1
CASSTAAKETQYF
TGCGCCAGCAGTACAGCGGCCAAAGAGACCCAGTACTTC
>TRBJ1-5|TRBD1|NA|TRBV28
CASSPRTGWNQPQHF
TGTGCCAGCAGTCCACGGACAGGGTGGAATCAGCCCCAGCATTTT
>TRBJ2-4|TRBD1|NA|TRBV5-4
CASSLVQVRDRGPKNIQYF
TGTGCCAGCAGCTTGGTTCAAGTTCGAGACAGGGGACCCAAAAACATTCAGTACTTC
>TRBJ1-6|TRBD1|NA|TRBV25-1
CAIHFRGPLYNSPLHF
TGTGCCATCCATTTCAGGGGGCCGCTCTATAATTCACCCCTCCACTTT
>TRBJ2-1|TRBD2|NA|TRBV7-8
CASSLALAGSLGIYNEQFF
TGTGCCAGCAGCTTAGCACTAGCGGGGTCGTTGGGCATTTACAATGAGCAGTTCTTC
>TRBJ1-2|NA|NA|TRBV28
CAGRGNYGYTF
TGTGCCGGGAGGGGGAACTATGGCTACACCTTC
>TRBJ2-5|TRBD2|NA|TRBV9
CASSAPKPGLRFCETQYF
TGTGCCAGCAGCGCCCCAAAACCGGGACTAAGATTTTGCGAGACCCAGTACTTC
>TRBJ2-1|NA|NA|TRBV28
CASSLSGYNEQFF
TGTGCCAGCAGCCTGTCGGGGTACAATGAGCAGTTCTTC
>TRBJ2-7|TRBD1|few|TRBV28
CASRHGPKGALLSYEQYF
TGTGCCAGCAGACACGGCCCTAAGGGGGCCCTACTATCCTACGAGCAGTACTTC
>TRBJ2-3|TRBD2|NA|TRBV5-1
CASSSGLAAGVSRDTQYF
TGCGCCAGCAGCTCTGGCTTAGCAGCGGGAGTAAGTAGAGATACGCAGTATTTT
>TRBJ2-7|NA|NA|TRBV7-9
CASSYTGKRQVEQYF
TGTGCCAGCAGCTATACAGGGAAGAGGCAGGTCGAGCAGTACTTC
>TRBJ2-7|TRBD2|few|TRBV2
CVLAGSYEQYF
TGTGTCTTAGCGGGATCCTACGAGCAGTACTTC
>TRBJ2-1|TRBD2|NA|TRBV14
CASSRPSGIYNEQFF
TGTGCCAGCAGCCGGCCTAGCGGGATCTACAATGAGCAGTTCTTC
>TRBJ2-1|NA|NA|TRBV6-5
CASSLDRMKNNEQFF
TGTGCCAGCAGCCTAGACAGGATGAAAAACAATGAGCAGTTCTTC
>TRBJ2-5|TRBD2|NA|TRBV24-1
CATSDSHLAGRLQETQYF
TGTGCCACCAGTGATTCACACCTAGCGGGACGACTCCAAGAGACCCAGTACTTC
>TRBJ2-6|NA|NA|TRBV28
CASSLIRSGANVLTF
TGTGCCAGCAGTTTAATCCGCTCTGGGGCCAACGTCCTGACTTTC
>TRBJ2-5|NA|NA|TRBV5-6
CASSSSGLWETQYF
TGTGCCAGCAGCTCGAGCGGCCTATGGGAGACCCAGTACTTC
>TRBJ2-5|NA|NA|TRBV11-2
CASSFRYSGQETQYF
TGTGCCAGCAGCTTTCGGTACAGCGGGCAGGAGACCCAGTACTTC
>TRBJ1-1|TRBD1|NA|TRBV28
CASSLWSGGRTEAFF
TGTGCCAGCAGTTTATGGTCAGGGGGCAGGACTGAAGCTTTCTTT
>TRBJ1-5|NA|NA|TRBV7-2
CASSLESGFSNQPQHF
TGTGCCAGCAGCTTAGAGTCAGGGTTTAGCAATCAGCCCCAGCATTTT
>TRBJ2-7|TRBD2|NA|TRBV28
CASPPSGDPPTTQYF
TGTGCCAGCCCCCCCAGCGGGGACCCCCCTACGACGCAGTACTTC
>TRBJ1-5|TRBD1|NA|TRBV27
CASSVDRGQPQHF
TGTGCCAGCAGTGTGGACAGGGGGCAGCCCCAGCATTTT
>TRBJ2-3|NA|NA|TRBV5-1
CASSLSGTSTDTQYF
TGCGCCAGCAGCTTGAGCGGCACTAGCACAGATACGCAGTATTTT
>TRBJ1-6|NA|NA|TRBV5-6
CASSYLGQISYNSPLHF
TGTGCCAGCAGCTACCTAGGACAGATCTCCTATAATTCACCCCTCCACTTT
>TRBJ2-3|NA|NA|TRBV9
CASSVDTGGEDTQYF
TGTGCCAGCAGCGTAGACACAGGCGGAGAAGATACGCAGTATTTT
>TRBJ1-2|TRBD1|NA|TRBV3-1/TRBV3-2
CASSQRGAGQGLYGYTF
TGTGCCAGCAGCCAAAGGGGGGCGGGACAGGGTTTGTATGGCTACACCTTC
>TRBJ2-7|TRBD2|NA|TRBV19
CASSNQREISEQYF
TGTGCCAGTAGTAACCAGCGGGAGATCTCCGAGCAGTACTTC
>TRBJ1-1|NA|few|TRBV28
CASSSTGWNTEAFF
TGTGCCAGCAGTTCGACAGGTTGGAACACTGAAGCTTTCTTT